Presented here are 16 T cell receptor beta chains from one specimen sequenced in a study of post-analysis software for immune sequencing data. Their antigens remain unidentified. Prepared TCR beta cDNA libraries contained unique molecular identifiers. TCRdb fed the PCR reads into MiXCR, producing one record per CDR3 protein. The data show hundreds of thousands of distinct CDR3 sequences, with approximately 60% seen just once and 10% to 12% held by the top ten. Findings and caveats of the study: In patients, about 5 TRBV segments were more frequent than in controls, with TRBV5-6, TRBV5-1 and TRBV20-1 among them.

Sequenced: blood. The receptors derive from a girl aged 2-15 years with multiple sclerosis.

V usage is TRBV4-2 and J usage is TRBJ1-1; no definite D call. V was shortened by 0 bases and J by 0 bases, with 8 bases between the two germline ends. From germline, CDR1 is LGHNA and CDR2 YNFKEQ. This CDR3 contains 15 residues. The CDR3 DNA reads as TGTGCCAGCAGCCAAGAGCCGGGATTGAACACTGAAGCTTTCTTT. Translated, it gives CASSQEPGLNTEAFF.

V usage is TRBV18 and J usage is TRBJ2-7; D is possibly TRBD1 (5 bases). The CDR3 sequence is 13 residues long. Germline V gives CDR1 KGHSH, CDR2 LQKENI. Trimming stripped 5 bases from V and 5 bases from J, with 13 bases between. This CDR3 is CASSKTVKDEQYF. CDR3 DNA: TGTGCCAGCTCAAAGACAGTTAAGGACGAGCAGTACTTC.

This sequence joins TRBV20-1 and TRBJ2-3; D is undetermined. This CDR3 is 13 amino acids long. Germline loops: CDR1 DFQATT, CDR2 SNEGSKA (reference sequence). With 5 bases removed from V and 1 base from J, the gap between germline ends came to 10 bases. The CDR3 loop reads CSAPVSGTDTQYF. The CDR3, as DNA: TGCAGTGCTCCCGTGAGCGGCACAGATACGCAGTATTTT.

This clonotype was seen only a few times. DNA of the CDR3: TGTGCCAGCAGTGGACAGGGATGGGGCAAAAACATTCAGTACTTC. Protein: CASSGQGWGKNIQYF. The chain is built from TRBV27 and TRBJ2-4; 8 positions match TRBD1. Germline CDR1 reads MNHEY; CDR2 reads SMNVEV (reference sequence). The trim removed 5 bases at V and 3 bases at J, leaving 6 bases unmatched. The CDR3 is 15 residues long.

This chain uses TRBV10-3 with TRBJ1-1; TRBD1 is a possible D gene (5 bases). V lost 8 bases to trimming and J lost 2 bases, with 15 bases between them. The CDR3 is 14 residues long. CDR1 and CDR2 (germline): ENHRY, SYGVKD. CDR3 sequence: CAILSGTLNTEAFF. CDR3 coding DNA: TGTGCCATCCTTTCCGGGACCCTCAACACTGAAGCTTTCTTT.

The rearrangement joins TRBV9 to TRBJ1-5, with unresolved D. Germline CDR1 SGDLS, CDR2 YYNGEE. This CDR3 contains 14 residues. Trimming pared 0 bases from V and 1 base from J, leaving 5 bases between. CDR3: CASSVGASNQPQHF. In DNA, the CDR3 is TGTGCCAGCAGCGTAGGGGCCAGCAATCAGCCCCAGCATTTT.

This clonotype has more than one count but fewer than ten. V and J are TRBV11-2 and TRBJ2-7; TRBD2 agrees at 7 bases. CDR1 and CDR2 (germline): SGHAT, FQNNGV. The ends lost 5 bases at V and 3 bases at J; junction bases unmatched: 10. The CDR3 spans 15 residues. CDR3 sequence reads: CASSAAILAVYEQYF. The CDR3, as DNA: TGTGCCAGCAGCGCAGCCATTCTAGCGGTCTACGAGCAGTACTTC.

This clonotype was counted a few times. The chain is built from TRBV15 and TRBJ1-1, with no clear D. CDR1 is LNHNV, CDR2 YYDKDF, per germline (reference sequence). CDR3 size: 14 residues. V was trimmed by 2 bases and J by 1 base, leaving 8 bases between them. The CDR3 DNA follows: TGTGCCACCAGCAGACCTACCCCGAACACTGAAGCTTTCTTT. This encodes CATSRPTPNTEAFF.

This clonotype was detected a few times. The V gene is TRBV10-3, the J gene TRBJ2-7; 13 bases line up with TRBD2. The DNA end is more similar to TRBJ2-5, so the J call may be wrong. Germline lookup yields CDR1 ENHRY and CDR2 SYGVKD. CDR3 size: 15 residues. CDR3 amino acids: CAISGGLAGQETQYF. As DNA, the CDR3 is TGTGCCATCAGTGGGGGACTAGCGGGGCAAGAGACCCAGTACTTC.

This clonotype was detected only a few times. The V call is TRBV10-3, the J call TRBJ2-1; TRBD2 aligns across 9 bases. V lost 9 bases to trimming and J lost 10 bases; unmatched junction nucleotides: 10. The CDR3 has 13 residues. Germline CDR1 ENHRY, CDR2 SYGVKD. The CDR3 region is CAIRVAGGPEQFF. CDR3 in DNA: TGTGCCATAAGAGTGGCGGGAGGGCCGGAGCAGTTCTTC.

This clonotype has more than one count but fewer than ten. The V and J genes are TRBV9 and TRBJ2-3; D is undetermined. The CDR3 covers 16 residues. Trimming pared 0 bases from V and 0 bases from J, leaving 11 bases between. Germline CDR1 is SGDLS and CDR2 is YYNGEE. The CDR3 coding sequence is TGTGCCAGCAGCGTAGTGGATAGCCGTAGCACAGATACGCAGTATTTT. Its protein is CASSVVDSRSTDTQYF.

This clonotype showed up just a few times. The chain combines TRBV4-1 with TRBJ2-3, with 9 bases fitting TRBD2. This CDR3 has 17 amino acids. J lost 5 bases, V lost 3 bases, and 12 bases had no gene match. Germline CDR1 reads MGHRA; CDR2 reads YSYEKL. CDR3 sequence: CASSHRPLAGVKDTQYF. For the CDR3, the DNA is TGCGCCAGCAGCCACAGGCCCTTAGCGGGGGTAAAAGATACGCAGTATTTT.

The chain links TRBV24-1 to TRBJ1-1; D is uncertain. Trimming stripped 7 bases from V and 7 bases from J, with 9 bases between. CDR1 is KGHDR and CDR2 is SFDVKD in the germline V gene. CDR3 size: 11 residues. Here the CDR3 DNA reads TGTGCCACCAGCGGAGATAGTGAAGCTTTCTTT. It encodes CATSGDSEAFF.

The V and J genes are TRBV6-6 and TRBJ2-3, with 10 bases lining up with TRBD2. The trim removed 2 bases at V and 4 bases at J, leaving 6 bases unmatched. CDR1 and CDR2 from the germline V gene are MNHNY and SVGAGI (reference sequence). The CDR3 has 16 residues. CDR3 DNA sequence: TGTGCCAGCAGTTACGGGTCTAGCGGGAGACCAGATACGCAGTATTTT. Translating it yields CASSYGSSGRPDTQYF.

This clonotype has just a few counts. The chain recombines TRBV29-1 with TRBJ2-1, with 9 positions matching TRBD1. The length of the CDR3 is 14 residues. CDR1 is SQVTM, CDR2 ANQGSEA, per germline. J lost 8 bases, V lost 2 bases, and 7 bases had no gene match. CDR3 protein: CSVEPGQGPDEQFF. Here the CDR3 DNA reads TGCAGCGTTGAACCGGGACAGGGTCCGGATGAGCAGTTCTTC.

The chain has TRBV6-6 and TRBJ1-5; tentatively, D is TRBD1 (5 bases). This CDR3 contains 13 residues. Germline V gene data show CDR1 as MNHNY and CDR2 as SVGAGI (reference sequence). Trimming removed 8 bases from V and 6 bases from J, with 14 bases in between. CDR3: CASGPIRVQPQHF. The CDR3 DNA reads TGTGCCAGCGGGCCCATCAGGGTTCAGCCCCAGCATTTT.